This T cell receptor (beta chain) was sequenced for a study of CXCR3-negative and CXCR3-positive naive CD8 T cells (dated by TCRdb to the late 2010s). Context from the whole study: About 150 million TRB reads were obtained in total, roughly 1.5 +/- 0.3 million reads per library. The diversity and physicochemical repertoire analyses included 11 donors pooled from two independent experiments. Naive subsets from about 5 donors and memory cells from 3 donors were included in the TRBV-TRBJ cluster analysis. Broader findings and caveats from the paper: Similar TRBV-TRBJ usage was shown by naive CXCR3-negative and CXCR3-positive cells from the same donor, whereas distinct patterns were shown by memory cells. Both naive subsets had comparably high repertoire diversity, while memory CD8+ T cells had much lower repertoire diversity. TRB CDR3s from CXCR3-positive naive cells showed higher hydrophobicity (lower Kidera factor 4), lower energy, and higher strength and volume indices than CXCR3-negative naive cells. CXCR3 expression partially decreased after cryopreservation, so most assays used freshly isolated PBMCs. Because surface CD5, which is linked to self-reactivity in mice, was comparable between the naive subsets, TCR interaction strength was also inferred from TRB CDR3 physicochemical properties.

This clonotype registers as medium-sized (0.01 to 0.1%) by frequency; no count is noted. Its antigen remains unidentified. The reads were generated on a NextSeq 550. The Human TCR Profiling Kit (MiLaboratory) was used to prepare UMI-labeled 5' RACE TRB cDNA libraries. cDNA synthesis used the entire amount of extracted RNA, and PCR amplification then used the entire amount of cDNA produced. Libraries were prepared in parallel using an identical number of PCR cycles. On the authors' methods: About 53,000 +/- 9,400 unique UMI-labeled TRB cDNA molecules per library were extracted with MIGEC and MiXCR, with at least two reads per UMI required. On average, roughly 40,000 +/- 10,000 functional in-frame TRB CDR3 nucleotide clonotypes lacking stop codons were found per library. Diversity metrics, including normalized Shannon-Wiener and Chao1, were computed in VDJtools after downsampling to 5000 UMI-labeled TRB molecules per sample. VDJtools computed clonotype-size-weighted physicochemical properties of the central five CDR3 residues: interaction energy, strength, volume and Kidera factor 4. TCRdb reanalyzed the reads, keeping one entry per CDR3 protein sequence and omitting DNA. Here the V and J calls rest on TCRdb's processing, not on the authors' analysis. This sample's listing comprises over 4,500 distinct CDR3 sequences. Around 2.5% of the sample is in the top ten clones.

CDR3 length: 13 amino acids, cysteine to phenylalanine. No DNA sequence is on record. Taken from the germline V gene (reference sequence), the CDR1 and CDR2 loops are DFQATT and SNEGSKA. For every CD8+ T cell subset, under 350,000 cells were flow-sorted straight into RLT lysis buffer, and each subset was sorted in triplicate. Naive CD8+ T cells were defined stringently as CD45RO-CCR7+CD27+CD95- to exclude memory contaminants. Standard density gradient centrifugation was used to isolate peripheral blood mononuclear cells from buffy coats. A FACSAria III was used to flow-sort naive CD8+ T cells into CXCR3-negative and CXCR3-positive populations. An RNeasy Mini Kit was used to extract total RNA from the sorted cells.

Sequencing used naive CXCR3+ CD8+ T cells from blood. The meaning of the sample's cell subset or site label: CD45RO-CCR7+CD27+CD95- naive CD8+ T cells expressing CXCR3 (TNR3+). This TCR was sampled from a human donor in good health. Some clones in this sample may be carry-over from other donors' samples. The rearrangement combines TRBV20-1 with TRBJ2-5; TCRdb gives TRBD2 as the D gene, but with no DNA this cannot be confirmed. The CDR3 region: CSARGSGEETQYF.